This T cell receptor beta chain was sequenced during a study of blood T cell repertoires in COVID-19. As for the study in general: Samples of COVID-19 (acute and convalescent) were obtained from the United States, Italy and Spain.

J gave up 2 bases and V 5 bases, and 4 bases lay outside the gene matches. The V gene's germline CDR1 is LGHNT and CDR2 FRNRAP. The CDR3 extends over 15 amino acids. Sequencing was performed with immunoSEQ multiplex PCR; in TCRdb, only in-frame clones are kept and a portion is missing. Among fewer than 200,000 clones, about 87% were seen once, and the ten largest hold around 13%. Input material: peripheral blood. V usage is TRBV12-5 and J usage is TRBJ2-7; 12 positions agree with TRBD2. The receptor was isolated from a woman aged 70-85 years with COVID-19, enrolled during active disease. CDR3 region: CASGPTSGRTYEQYF. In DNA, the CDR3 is TGTGCTAGTGGTCCCACTAGCGGGAGGACCTACGAGCAGTACTTC.